The clone carrying this TCR beta chain was observed many times. What it recognizes is unknown. Busulfan-fludarabine conditioning, marrow transplant, and cyclophosphamide on days +3 and +4 were administered. The data belong to a study of T cells after posttransplantation cyclophosphamide. Study conclusions and caveats: After PTCy, TRB diversity resembled that of CNI/methotrexate controls. Tissue-infiltrating T cells from skin or gut overlapped little with blood T cells. Later blood repertoires were often dominated by clones from the donor CD8+ memory compartment.

The method was immunoSEQ multiplex PCR; TCRdb's version includes in-frame clones alone and lacks a portion of them. In total the sample includes around 10,000 clones, none of them seen once. The CDR3 runs 13 residues. The V end lost 4 bases, the J end lost 6 bases, and 10 bases lay between the germline ends. Germline V CDR1 and CDR2: SGHNT, YYREEE (reference sequence). Material: PBMCs, obtained after allogeneic stem cell transplant with posttransplant cyclophosphamide. The sequence derives from a female patient between 40 and 55 years old who received an allogeneic stem cell transplant from a related donor, was CMV-positive, and had no GVHD. Some T cells may be the graft donor's. This chain joins TRBV5-4 and TRBJ2-2; D gene ambiguous. The CDR3 DNA reads as TGTGCCAGCAGCCCCTCCCCGGCCGGGGAGCTGTTTTTT. Translated: CASSPSPAGELFF.